This TCR beta chain was captured in a study of cytomegalovirus exposure and HLA in healthy donors. The CDR3 loop spans 15 amino acids. The V end lost 6 bases, the J end lost 3 bases, and 14 bases lay between the germline ends. Germline lookup yields CDR1 MGHDK and CDR2 SYGVNS. A note on this clone: Its antigen is unknown.

TCRdb's copy holds only in-frame clones and misses some; the assay was immunoSEQ multiplex PCR. In the table there are under 200,000 clones, about 90% of which are singletons. General study results and limits: Accounts indicate the classifier identified cytomegalovirus status with strong specificity and sensitivity. Cytomegalovirus-associated status was assigned to approximately 160 TCR beta chains.

The chain uses TRBV25-1 and TRBJ1-4; D gene ambiguous. The source of this sequence is a woman younger than 35 in good health and CMV-seropositive. The sample was PBMCs. CDR3 sequence (DNA): TGTGCCAGCAGGGGTATAGGGAGGGCTAATGAAAAACTGTTTTTT. Amino acids: CASRGIGRANEKLFF.